The 29 T cell receptor beta chains below all came from one sample that was sequenced in a study of blood T cell repertoires in COVID-19. The data were produced by immunoSEQ multiplex PCR, yet TCRdb's version contains in-frame clones alone and is incomplete. Among under 80,000 clones listed, 75% to 90% were seen once. Sequenced: peripheral blood. These receptors were obtained from a human donor in a cohort sampled during active COVID-19.

The chain carries TRBV5-4 and TRBJ2-7; 13 bases line up with TRBD2. The length of the CDR3 is 16 residues. The germline gives CDR1 SGHNT, CDR2 YYREEE (reference sequence). V shed 3 bases and J 3 bases; nucleotides not matched to a gene: 6. The CDR3 DNA follows: TGTGCCAGCAGCTCGGGTGGACTAGCGGGGGACTACGAGCAGTACTTC. Translated, it gives CASSSGGLAGDYEQYF.

The V and J genes are TRBV28 and TRBJ2-1; 9 bases map to TRBD2. CDR1 MDHEN and CDR2 SYDVKM come from the germline V gene. V shed 6 bases, J shed 13 bases, and the junction held 7 bases outside the gene matches. CDR3 size: 12 residues. The CDR3 nucleotides are TGTGCCAGCAGCGGGGGGACTAGCTCTCAGTTCTTC. This gives the protein CASSGGTSSQFF.

The gene calls are TRBV30 and TRBJ1-6, with TRBD1 matching 8 bases. J gave up 7 bases and V 3 bases, and 8 bases lay outside the gene matches. The CDR3 contains 15 residues. Germline V CDR1 and CDR2: GTSNPN, SVGIG (reference sequence). The CDR3: CAWSETGVLNSPLHF. Written as DNA, the CDR3 is TGTGCCTGGAGCGAGACAGGGGTCCTCAATTCACCCCTCCACTTT.

The J gene is TRBJ2-3, the V gene TRBV19, with TRBD1 identical over 9 bases. Germline CDR1 is LNHDA and CDR2 is SQIVND (reference sequence). The CDR3 sequence is 14 residues long. J lost 2 bases, V lost 5 bases, and 2 bases had no gene match. CDR3 sequence reads: CASSGTGITDTQYF. CDR3 nucleotide sequence: TGTGCCAGTAGTGGGACAGGGATCACAGATACGCAGTATTTT. Full variable domain (rest looked up from reference TRBV19 and TRBJ2-3): DGGITQSPKYLFRKEGQNVTLSCEQNLNHDAMYWYRQDPGQGLRLIYYSQIVNDFQKGDIAEGYSVSREKKESFPLTVTSAQKNPTAFYLCASSGTGITDTQYFGPGTRLTVL.

The genes are TRBV10-1 and TRBJ2-3; possible D gene TRBD2, 6 bases. V was cut by 0 bases and J by 0 bases, with 10 bases left in between. This CDR3 is 16 amino acids long. The germline V gene encodes CDR1 WNHNN and CDR2 SYGVQD (reference sequence). The CDR3 DNA reads as TGCGCCAGCAGTGAGTCGCTAGCGACTAGCACAGATACGCAGTATTTT. Translated: CASSESLATSTDTQYF.

This clone has just one count. The V call is TRBV30, the J call TRBJ2-7; 8 bases map to TRBD1. The ends lost 4 bases at V and 0 bases at J; junction bases unmatched: 17. This CDR3 has 18 residues. Germline V gene sequence: CDR1 GTSNPN, CDR2 SVGIG (reference sequence). The CDR3 nucleotides are TGTGCCTGGATCACCCTCCACAAGGACAGGGAGTGCTCCTACGAGCAGTACTTC. Translating it yields CAWITLHKDRECSYEQYF. Variable domain in full (rest from reference TRBV30 and TRBJ2-7): SQTIHQWPATLVQPVGSPLSLECTVEGTSNPNLYWYRQAAGRGLQLLFYSVGIGQISSEVPQNLSASRPQDRQFILSSKKLLLSDSGFYLCAWITLHKDRECSYEQYFGPGTRLTVT.

The gene calls are TRBV9 and TRBJ2-7; D not certain. Germline CDR1 SGDLS, CDR2 YYNGEE. The CDR3 spans 14 residues. Trimming cost V 0 bases and J 1 base, with 8 bases left between them. The CDR3 reads CASSVGEDSYEQYF. In nucleotides, the CDR3 is TGTGCCAGCAGCGTAGGAGAGGATTCCTACGAGCAGTACTTC.

The V call is TRBV5-6, the J call TRBJ2-7, with D possibly matching TRBD2 (5 bases). CDR1 is SGHDT and CDR2 is YYEEEE in the germline V gene. V was cut by 4 bases and J by 2 bases, with 13 bases left in between. There are 14 residues in the CDR3. CDR3 protein: CASSEGLVPYEQYF. In DNA form, the CDR3 reads TGTGCCAGCAGCGAAGGACTTGTTCCCTACGAGCAGTACTTC.

The chain joins TRBV11-3 to TRBJ2-1; D possibly corresponds to TRBD2 (5 bases). The germline gives CDR1 SGHNT, CDR2 YENEEA. This CDR3 has 12 amino acids. Trimming stripped 5 bases from V and 6 bases from J, with 8 bases between. CDR3 bases: TGTGCCAGCAGCCGGACTTCCAATGAGCAGTTCTTC. Protein product: CASSRTSNEQFF.

V usage is TRBV18 and J usage is TRBJ1-1; 10 bases fit TRBD1. The CDR3 consists of 17 residues. V lost 2 bases to trimming and J lost 1 base; unmatched junction nucleotides: 7. Germline V CDR1 and CDR2: KGHSH, LQKENI. The CDR3 loop reads CASSPNEGQGTNTEAFF. The CDR3 nucleotides are TGTGCCAGCTCACCAAACGAGGGACAGGGGACGAACACTGAAGCTTTCTTT.

The rearrangement joins TRBV28 to TRBJ1-1, with unresolved D. This CDR3 has 19 residues. V gave up 3 bases and J gave up 3 bases, with 26 bases separating them. Germline V gives CDR1 MDHEN, CDR2 SYDVKM. The CDR3 bases are TGTGCCAGCAGTTTGCGTACCTCGGGTGTCGGGAGTGTGGACACTGAAGCTTTCTTT. It specifies CASSLRTSGVGSVDTEAFF.

The V call is TRBV11-3, the J call TRBJ2-4; the D gene is possibly TRBD1 (6 bases). V was cut by 5 bases and J by 5 bases, with 13 bases left in between. The CDR3 has 14 residues. Germline CDR1 reads SGHNT; CDR2 reads YENEEA. The DNA of the CDR3 is TGTGCCAGCAGCGCCCGGGACAAGGAAAACATTCAGTACTTC. Protein product: CASSARDKENIQYF.

This clone showed up just a few times. The rearrangement uses TRBV7-6 and TRBJ1-3, with D hard to call. The CDR3 covers 10 residues. The ends were cut back, 9 bases at V and 4 bases at J, with 4 bases in the middle. Germline V lookup: CDR1 SGHVS, CDR2 FNYEAQ. CDR3 region: CASMGNTIYF. The CDR3 bases are TGTGCCAGTATGGGAAACACCATATATTTT.

This clone was detected only once. The rearrangement joins TRBV18 to TRBJ2-7; a weak D match, TRBD1 (6 bases). The V end lost 0 bases, the J end lost 0 bases, and 18 bases lay between the germline ends. The CDR3 totals 18 residues. Germline-derived CDR1 and CDR2 are KGHSH and LQKENI. CDR3 sequence reads: CASSPPNTGQSSSYEQYF. The CDR3 DNA reads as TGTGCCAGCTCACCACCGAACACTGGACAGTCAAGCTCCTACGAGCAGTACTTC.

This clone was seen more than once but under ten times. This sequence joins TRBV7-2 and TRBJ1-5; 10 nucleotides agree with TRBD1. There are 18 residues in the CDR3. J lost 6 bases, V lost 5 bases, and 16 bases had no gene match. Looked up from germline, CDR1 is SGHTA and CDR2 is FQGNSA. The chain's CDR3 is CASSTQFPGQGIGQPQHF. The CDR3 DNA follows: TGTGCCAGCAGCACACAGTTCCCGGGACAGGGGATTGGTCAGCCCCAGCATTTT.

This clone has only one observation. The V call is TRBV7-9, the J call TRBJ1-1, with D uncertain. Germline V lookup: CDR1 SEHNR, CDR2 FQNEAQ (reference sequence). The germline V and J ends were trimmed by 1 base and 1 base, with 4 bases remaining between them. This CDR3 has 13 residues. The CDR3: CASSLDRNTEAFF. CDR3 in DNA: TGTGCCAGCAGCTTAGATAGGAACACTGAAGCTTTCTTT.

The V gene is TRBV19, the J gene TRBJ1-2; weak D call: TRBD1 (6 bases). CDR1 LNHDA and CDR2 SQIVND come from the germline V gene (reference sequence). V was shortened by 3 bases and J by 8 bases, with 28 bases between the two germline ends. The CDR3 covers 18 residues. This chain's CDR3 is CASSIPPPALQGTAGYTF. Written as DNA, the CDR3 is TGTGCCAGTAGTATTCCCCCCCCGGCTCTACAGGGAACGGCGGGCTACACCTTC.

This clone appeared a few times. The V gene is TRBV12-5, the J gene TRBJ1-2; 8 bases align to TRBD1. This CDR3 comprises 15 residues. Germline V CDR1 and CDR2: LGHNT, FRNRAP. V lost 3 bases to trimming and J lost 3 bases; unmatched junction nucleotides: 6. CDR3 protein: CASGFQGAADYGYTF. The CDR3 DNA reads as TGTGCTAGTGGTTTTCAGGGGGCGGCGGACTATGGCTACACCTTC.

The rearrangement uses TRBV9 and TRBJ1-6; TRBD1 is a possible D gene (6 bases). Looked up from germline, CDR1 is SGDLS and CDR2 is YYNGEE. The V and J ends lost 5 bases and 9 bases respectively, with 21 bases between them. The CDR3 contains 16 residues. The CDR3 coding sequence is TGTGCCAGCAGTTCTGGGGGGGCTCAATTTGGTTCACCCCTCCACTTT. It codes for CASSSGGAQFGSPLHF.

The J gene is TRBJ2-3, the V gene TRBV27; 15 bases fit TRBD2. The CDR3 is 15 amino acids. V was clipped by 8 bases and J by 2 bases; unmatched bases: 2. Germline V gene lookup returns CDR1 MNHEY and CDR2 SMNVEV (reference sequence). CDR3 nucleotides: TGTGCCAGCGGGACTAGCGGGGGGTACACAGATACGCAGTATTTT. The encoded protein is CASGTSGGYTDTQYF.

V usage is TRBV6-5 and J usage is TRBJ2-1; 9 nucleotides match TRBD1. Germline V CDR1 and CDR2: MNHEY, SVGAGI. With V trimmed by 8 bases and J by 8 bases, 4 bases remained unmatched. This CDR3 has 12 residues. The CDR3 DNA sequence: TGTGCCAGCGCGGACAGGGGCCATGAGCAGTTCTTC. It translates to CASADRGHEQFF.

This chain uses TRBV6-5 with TRBJ2-2, with D unclear. V was pared by 0 bases and J by 2 bases, with 10 bases between. This CDR3 contains 16 residues. Germline V gene data show CDR1 as MNHEY and CDR2 as SVGAGI. The CDR3 loop is CASSYSKRHNTGELFF. CDR3 bases: TGTGCCAGCAGTTACTCGAAACGACATAACACCGGGGAGCTGTTTTTT.

V and J are TRBV3-1 (or the pseudogene TRBV3-2) and TRBJ2-5; D is unresolved. V lost 1 base, J lost 4 bases, and 10 bases lay in between. Germline V gene sequence: CDR1 LGHDT, CDR2 YNNKEL (reference sequence). The CDR3 totals 14 residues. CDR3 amino acids: CASSQAQFPETQYF. Here the CDR3 DNA reads TGTGCCAGCAGCCAAGCGCAGTTCCCAGAGACCCAGTACTTC.

V gene TRBV5-1 combines with J gene TRBJ1-1; no firm D call. This CDR3 has 14 residues. V lost 2 bases and J 6 bases, leaving 14 bases between the germline ends. CDR1 and CDR2 (germline): SGHRS, YFSETQ. The CDR3 DNA follows: TGCGCCAGCAGCTTAGTACCCACGGGTCCTGAAGCTTTCTTT. Translation gives CASSLVPTGPEAFF.

The V and J genes are TRBV4-3 and TRBJ2-7, with a tentative D call TRBD2 (6 bases). The CDR3 totals 15 residues. Germline values: CDR1 LGHNA, CDR2 YSLEER. V lost 3 bases to trimming and J lost 1 base, with 13 bases between them. The DNA for the CDR3 is TGCGCCAGCAGCCAGGGGGATGGGGGGTCCTACGAGCAGTACTTC. It codes for CASSQGDGGSYEQYF.

The V call is TRBV3-1 (or the pseudogene TRBV3-2), the J call TRBJ2-5, with TRBD2 matching over 13 bases. The CDR3 is made up of 15 amino acids. Germline CDR1 reads LGHDT; CDR2 reads YNNKEL (reference sequence). J gave up 5 bases and V 4 bases, and 4 bases lay outside the gene matches. The chain's CDR3 is CASSPTSGGVETQYF. The CDR3 DNA follows: TGTGCCAGCAGCCCAACTAGCGGGGGGGTGGAGACCCAGTACTTC.

This clone was observed once. The V gene is TRBV30, the J gene TRBJ1-1; 8 positions match TRBD1. V gave up 2 bases and J gave up 5 bases; unmatched junction bases: 4. CDR1 is GTSNPN, CDR2 SVGIG, per germline (reference sequence). CDR3 length: 13 residues. The CDR3: CAWSPTGGTEAFF. The DNA for the CDR3 is TGTGCCTGGAGTCCCACAGGGGGGACTGAAGCTTTCTTT.

The chain carries TRBV12-3 or TRBV12-4 and TRBJ2-3; TRBD2 is a possible D gene (5 bases). This CDR3 comprises 11 residues. Trimming stripped 5 bases from V and 5 bases from J, with 5 bases between. The CDR3 is CASSEGDTQYF. In DNA form, the CDR3 reads TGTGCCAGCAGTGAGGGAGATACGCAGTATTTT.

To note about this clone: Within the sample, other DNA sequences also encode this same CDR3. V and J are TRBV18 and TRBJ1-6; 9 bases map to TRBD1. Germline V gene lookup returns CDR1 KGHSH and CDR2 LQKENI. Losses at the gene ends were 3 bases for V and 7 bases for J; bases not matched to a gene: 7. This CDR3 contains 16 residues. The CDR3 sequence is CASSPRRDRENSPLHF. The CDR3 region has the DNA TGTGCCAGCTCACCTCGTAGGGACAGGGAGAATTCACCCCTCCACTTT.